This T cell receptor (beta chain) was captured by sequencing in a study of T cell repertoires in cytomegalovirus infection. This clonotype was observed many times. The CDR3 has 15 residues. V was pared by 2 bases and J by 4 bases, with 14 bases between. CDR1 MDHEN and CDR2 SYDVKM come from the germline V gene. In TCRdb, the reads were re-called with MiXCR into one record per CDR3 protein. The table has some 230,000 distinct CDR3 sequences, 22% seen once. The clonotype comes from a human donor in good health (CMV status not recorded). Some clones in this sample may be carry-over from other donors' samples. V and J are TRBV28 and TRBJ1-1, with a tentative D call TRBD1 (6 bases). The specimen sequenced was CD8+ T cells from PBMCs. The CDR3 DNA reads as TGTGCCAGCAGTTTAGTCCGGGGGCGATCCACTGAAGCTTTCTTT. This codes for CASSLVRGRSTEAFF.